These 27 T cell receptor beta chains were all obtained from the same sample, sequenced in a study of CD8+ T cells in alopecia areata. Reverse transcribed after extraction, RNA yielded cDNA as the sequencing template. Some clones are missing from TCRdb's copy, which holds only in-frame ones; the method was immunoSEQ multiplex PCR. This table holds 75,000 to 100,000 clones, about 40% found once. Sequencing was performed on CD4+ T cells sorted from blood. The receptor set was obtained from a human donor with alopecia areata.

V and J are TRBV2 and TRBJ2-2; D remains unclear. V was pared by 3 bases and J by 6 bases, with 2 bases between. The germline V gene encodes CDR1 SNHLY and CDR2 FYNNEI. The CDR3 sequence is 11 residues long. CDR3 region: CASSDPGELFF. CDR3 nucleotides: TGTGCCAGCAGTGACCCCGGGGAGCTGTTTTTT.

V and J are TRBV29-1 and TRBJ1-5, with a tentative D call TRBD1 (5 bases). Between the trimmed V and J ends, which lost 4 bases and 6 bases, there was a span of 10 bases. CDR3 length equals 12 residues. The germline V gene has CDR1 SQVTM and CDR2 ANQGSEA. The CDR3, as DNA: TGCAGCGTTGGAGGGGATGGTCAGCCCCAGCATTTT. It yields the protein CSVGGDGQPQHF.

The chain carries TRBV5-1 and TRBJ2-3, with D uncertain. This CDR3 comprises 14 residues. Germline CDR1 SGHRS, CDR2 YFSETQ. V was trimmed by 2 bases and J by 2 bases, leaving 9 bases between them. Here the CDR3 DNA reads TGCGCCAGCAGCTTTTCCCCTCCCACAGATACGCAGTATTTT. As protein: CASSFSPPTDTQYF.

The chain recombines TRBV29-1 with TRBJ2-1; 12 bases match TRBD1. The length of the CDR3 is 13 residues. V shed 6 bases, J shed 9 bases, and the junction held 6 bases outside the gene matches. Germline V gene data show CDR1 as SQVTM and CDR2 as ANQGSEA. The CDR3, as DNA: TGCAGCGTCCAGGGACAGGGGGCTGGTGAGCAGTTCTTC. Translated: CSVQGQGAGEQFF.

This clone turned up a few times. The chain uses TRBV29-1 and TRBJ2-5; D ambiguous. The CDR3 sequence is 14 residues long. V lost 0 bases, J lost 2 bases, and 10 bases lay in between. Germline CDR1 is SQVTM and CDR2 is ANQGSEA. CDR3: CSVEDQVPQETQYF. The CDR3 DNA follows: TGCAGCGTTGAAGATCAAGTCCCTCAAGAGACCCAGTACTTC. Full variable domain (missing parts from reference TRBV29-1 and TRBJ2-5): SAVISQKPSRDICQRGTSLTIQCQVDSQVTMMFWYRQQPGQSLTLIATANQGSEATYESGFVIDKFPISRPNLTFSTLTVSNMSPEDSSIYLCSVEDQVPQETQYFGPGTRLLVL.

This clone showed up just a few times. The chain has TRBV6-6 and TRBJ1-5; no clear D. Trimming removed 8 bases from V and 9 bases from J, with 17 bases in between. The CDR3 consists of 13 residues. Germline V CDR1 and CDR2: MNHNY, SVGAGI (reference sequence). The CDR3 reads CASAALPSGPQHF. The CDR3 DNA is TGTGCCAGCGCTGCGCTCCCTTCGGGGCCCCAGCATTTT.

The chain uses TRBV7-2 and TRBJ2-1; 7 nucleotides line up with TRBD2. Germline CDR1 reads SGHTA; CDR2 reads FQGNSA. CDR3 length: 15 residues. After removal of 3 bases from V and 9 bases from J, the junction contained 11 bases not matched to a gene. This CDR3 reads CASSFAGRASSEQFF. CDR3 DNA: TGTGCCAGCAGCTTCGCGGGGAGGGCCTCTAGTGAGCAGTTCTTC.

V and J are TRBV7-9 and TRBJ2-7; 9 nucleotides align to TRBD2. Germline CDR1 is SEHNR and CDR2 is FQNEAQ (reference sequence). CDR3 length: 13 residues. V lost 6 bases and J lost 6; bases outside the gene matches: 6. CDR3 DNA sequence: TGTGCCAGCAGAGGGACTAGCTCCATCGAGCAGTACTTC. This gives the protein CASRGTSSIEQYF.

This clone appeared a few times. The CDR3 DNA follows: TGCAGCGGAGGGTCCGGGAGTGAGACCCAGTACTTC. Residues: CSGGSGSETQYF. V and J are TRBV29-1 and TRBJ2-5; D might be TRBD2 (6 bases). The CDR3 length is 12 residues. Germline V lookup: CDR1 SQVTM, CDR2 ANQGSEA. V lost 7 bases to trimming and J lost 5 bases, with 14 bases between them. Variable domain in full (rest from reference TRBV29-1 and TRBJ2-5): SAVISQKPSRDICQRGTSLTIQCQVDSQVTMMFWYRQQPGQSLTLIATANQGSEATYESGFVIDKFPISRPNLTFSTLTVSNMSPEDSSIYLCSGGSGSETQYFGPGTRLLVL.

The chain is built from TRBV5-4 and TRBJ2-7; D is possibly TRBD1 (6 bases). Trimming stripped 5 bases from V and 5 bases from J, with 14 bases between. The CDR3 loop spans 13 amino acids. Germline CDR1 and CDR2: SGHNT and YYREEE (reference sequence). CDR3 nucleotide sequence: TGTGCCAGCAGTCAGGGGAGAGGTAACGAGCAGTACTTC. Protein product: CASSQGRGNEQYF.

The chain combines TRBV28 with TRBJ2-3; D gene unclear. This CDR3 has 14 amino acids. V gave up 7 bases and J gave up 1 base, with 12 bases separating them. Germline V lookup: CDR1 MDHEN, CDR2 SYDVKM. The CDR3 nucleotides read TGTGCCAGCAATTCGCGGCAGGGCACAGATACGCAGTATTTT. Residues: CASNSRQGTDTQYF.

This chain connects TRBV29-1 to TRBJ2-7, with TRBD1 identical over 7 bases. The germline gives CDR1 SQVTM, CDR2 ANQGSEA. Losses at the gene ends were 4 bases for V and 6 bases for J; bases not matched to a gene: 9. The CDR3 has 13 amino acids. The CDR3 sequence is CSVVSDRVSEQYF. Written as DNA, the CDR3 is TGCAGCGTTGTGAGTGACAGGGTCTCCGAGCAGTACTTC.

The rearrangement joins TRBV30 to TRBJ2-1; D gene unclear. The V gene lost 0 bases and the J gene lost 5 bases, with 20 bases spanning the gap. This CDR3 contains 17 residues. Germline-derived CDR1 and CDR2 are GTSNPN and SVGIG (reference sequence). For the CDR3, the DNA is TGTGCCTGGAGTGTTGCCCGGTTACGGAAGCTTCACAATGAGCAGTTCTTC. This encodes CAWSVARLRKLHNEQFF.

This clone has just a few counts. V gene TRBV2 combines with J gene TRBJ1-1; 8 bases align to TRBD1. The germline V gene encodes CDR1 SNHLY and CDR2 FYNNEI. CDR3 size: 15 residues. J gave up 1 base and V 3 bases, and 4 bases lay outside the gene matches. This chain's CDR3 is CASSEQGATNTEAFF. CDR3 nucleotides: TGTGCCAGCAGTGAGCAGGGGGCTACGAACACTGAAGCTTTCTTT.

The CDR3 DNA is TGTGCCAGCAGTGTCGGTTGGGAGCAGTACTTC. Translation: CASSVGWEQYF. The V call is TRBV2, the J call TRBJ2-7; no reliable D call. With 4 bases removed from V and 7 bases from J, the gap between germline ends came to 8 bases. The CDR3 loop spans 11 amino acids. Germline V lookup: CDR1 SNHLY, CDR2 FYNNEI.

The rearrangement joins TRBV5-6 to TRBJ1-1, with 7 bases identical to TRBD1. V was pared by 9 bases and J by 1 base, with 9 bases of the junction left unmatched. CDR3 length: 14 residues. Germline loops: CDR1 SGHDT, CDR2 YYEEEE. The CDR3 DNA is TGTGCCACCTCTTACGGACAGGCGAACACTGAAGCTTTCTTT. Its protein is CATSYGQANTEAFF. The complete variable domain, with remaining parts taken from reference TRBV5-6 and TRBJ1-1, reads DAGVTQSPTHLIKTRGQQVTLRCSPKSGHDTVSWYQQALGQGPQFIFQYYEEEERQRGNFPDRFSGHQFPNYSSELNVNALLLGDSALYLCATSYGQANTEAFFGQGTRLTVV.

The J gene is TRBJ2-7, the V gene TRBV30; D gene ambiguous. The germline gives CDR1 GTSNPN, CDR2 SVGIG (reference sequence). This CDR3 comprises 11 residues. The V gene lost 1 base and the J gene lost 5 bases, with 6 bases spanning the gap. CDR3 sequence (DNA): TGTGCCTGGAGTGGGGCCCACGAGCAGTACTTC. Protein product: CAWSGAHEQYF.

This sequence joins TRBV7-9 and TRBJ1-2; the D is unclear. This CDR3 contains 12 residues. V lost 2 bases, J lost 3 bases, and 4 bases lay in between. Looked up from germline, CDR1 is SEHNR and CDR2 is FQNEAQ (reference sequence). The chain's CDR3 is CASSLTDYGYTF. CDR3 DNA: TGTGCCAGCAGCTTAACAGACTATGGCTACACCTTC.

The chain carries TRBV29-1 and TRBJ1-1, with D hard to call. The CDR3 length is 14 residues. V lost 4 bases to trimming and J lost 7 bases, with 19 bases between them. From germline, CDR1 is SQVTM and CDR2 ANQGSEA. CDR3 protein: CSVGLVRPPGEAFF. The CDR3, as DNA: TGCAGCGTTGGCCTTGTTCGGCCGCCCGGTGAAGCTTTCTTT.

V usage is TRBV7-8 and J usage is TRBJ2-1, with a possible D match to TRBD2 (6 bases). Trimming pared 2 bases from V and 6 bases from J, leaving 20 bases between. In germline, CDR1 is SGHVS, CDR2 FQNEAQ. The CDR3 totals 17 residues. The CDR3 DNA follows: TGTGCCAGCAGCTTAATCTTCGGGGGACCCTTGGGCAATGAGCAGTTCTTC. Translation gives CASSLIFGGPLGNEQFF.

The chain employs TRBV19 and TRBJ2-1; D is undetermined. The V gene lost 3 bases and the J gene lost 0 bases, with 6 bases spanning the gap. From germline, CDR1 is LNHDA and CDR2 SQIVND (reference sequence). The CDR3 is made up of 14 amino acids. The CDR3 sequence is CASSIQSSYNEQFF. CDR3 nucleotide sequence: TGTGCCAGTAGTATCCAGAGCTCCTACAATGAGCAGTTCTTC.

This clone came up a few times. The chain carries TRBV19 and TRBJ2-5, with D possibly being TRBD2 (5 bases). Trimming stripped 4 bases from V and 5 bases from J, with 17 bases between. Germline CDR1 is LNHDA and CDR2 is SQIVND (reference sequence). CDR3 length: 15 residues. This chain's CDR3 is CASSKNLGVPETQYF. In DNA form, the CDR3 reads TGTGCCAGTAGTAAGAACTTGGGAGTTCCGGAGACCCAGTACTTC.

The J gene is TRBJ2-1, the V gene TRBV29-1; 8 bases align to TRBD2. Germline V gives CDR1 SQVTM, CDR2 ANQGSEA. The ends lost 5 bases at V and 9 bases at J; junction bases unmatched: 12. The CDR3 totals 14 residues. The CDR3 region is CSVQTSEGGGEQFF. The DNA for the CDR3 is TGCAGCGTTCAGACTAGCGAGGGCGGTGGTGAGCAGTTCTTC.

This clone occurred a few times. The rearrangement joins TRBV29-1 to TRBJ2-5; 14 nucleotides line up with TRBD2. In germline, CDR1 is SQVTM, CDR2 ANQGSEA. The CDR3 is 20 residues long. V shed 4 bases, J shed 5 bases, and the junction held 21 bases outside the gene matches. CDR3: CSVGTKGLAGASSLIETQYF. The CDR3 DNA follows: TGCAGCGTTGGGACGAAGGGACTAGCGGGAGCCTCCTCCTTAATCGAGACCCAGTACTTC.

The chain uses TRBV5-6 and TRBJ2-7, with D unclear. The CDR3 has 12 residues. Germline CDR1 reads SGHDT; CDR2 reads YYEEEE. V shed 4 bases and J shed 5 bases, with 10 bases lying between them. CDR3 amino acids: CASSLEPNEQYF. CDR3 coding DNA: TGTGCCAGCAGCCTCGAACCCAACGAGCAGTACTTC.

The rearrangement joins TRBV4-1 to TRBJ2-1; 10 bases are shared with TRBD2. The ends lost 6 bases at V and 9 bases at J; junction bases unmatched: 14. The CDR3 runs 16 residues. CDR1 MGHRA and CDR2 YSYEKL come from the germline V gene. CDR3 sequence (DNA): TGCGCCAGCAGTCAGACCGGGACTAGCGTAACGGGTGAGCAGTTCTTC. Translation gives CASSQTGTSVTGEQFF.

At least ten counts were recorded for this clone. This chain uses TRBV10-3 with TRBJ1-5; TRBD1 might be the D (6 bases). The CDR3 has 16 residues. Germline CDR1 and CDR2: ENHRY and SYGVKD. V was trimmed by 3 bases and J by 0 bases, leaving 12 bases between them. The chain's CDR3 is CAISEQGGDSNQPQHF. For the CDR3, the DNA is TGTGCCATCAGTGAACAGGGAGGCGATAGCAATCAGCCCCAGCATTTT.